Described below is a single T cell receptor beta chain sequence and its context. This clonotype was seen only a few times. Its antigen remains undetermined. No base quality values were provided; no much bigger clone lies one nucleotide off. TCRdb records Illumina HiSeq 1500 as the sequencer. TCRdb reworked the public reads: Q25 trimming with fastp, MiXCR clone assembly, productive beta chains retained. All rows with the same CDR3 protein become a single entry with the most common DNA and genes. The sample contains 150,000 to 200,000 distinct CDR3 sequences, about 20% of them found a single time. The top ten clones comprise 20% to 30% of the sample. V and J are truncated by 1 base and 0 bases respectively, leaving an intervening sequence of 18 bases. Taken from cysteine to phenylalanine, the CDR3 has 18 residues. The CDR3 DNA has 54 bases and is translated from base 1. CDR1 and CDR2, looked up from the germline V gene (reference sequence), are LNHDA and SQIVND.

This sample was included in a study of T cell repertoires in cytomegalovirus infection (dated 2019 in TCRdb). In terms of the full investigation: The peptide stimulations were aimed at well-studied HLA-B-restricted epitopes as well as recently identified HLA-C-restricted CMV epitopes, whose presentation resists viral immunomodulation. Because public TCR beta signatures pointed to carriage of CMV infection together with the matching HLA type, the HLA type of each donor mattered for the analysis.

The treatment or condition tag for this specimen amounts to: in vitro stimulation with specific CMV peptide epitopes to enrich CMV-specific T cells. What the study reported, not specific to this receptor: Carriers of CMV infection plus the relevant HLA type were discriminated by the cumulative frequency of public TCR beta family members in the study cohort and in an independent roughly 400-donor cohort. The ex vivo response was dominated by HLA-C-restricted CMV-specific TCR beta clonotypes, and the single most frequent clonotype in two of eight donors was supplied by these HLA-C-restricted clonotypes.

The TCR sequence derives from a human donor in good health (CMV status not recorded). Some clones in this sample may be carry-over from other donors' samples. The rearrangement combines TRBV19 with TRBJ1-2, with no reliable assignment of the D segment. Sequenced here: CD8+ T cells from cultured PBMCs, sampled from culture after CMV antigen stimulation. The CDR3 here reads CASSIGWQIDRPNYGYTF. Here is the DNA: TGTGCCAGTAGTATAGGCTGGCAAATCGACCGCCCTAACTATGGCTACACCTTC.